This T cell receptor (beta chain) came from a study of OX40 agonist ivuxolimab in advanced cancers. Per germline, CDR1 ENHRY and CDR2 SYGVKD. The CDR3 sequence is 13 residues long. The V end lost 8 bases, the J end lost 0 bases, and 10 bases lay between the germline ends. Study outcomes and limitations: The study observed clonal expansion of CD4+ and CD8+ blood T cells by week 6 at 0.1 to 3.0 mg/kg.

The table came from immunoSEQ multiplex PCR; TCRdb's copy has only in-frame clones and leaves some out. This table holds approximately 12,000 clones, approximately 78% found once. By its share, this clone is medium-sized. Its antigen remains unidentified. This specimen was CD4+ or CD8+ T cells sorted from blood, taken in a trial of the OX40 agonist ivuxolimab. The chain links TRBV10-3 to TRBJ2-5; a weak D match, TRBD2 (5 bases). The sequence came from an adult with an advanced solid tumor such as melanoma, head and neck, liver or kidney cancer. CDR3 region: CAISSSNQETQYF. The CDR3 bases are TGTGCCATCTCTTCTAGCAACCAAGAGACCCAGTACTTC.